These T cell receptor beta chains were read from a single sample in a study of early T cells in non-severe SARS-CoV-2 infection. TCRdb passed the 5' RACE reads through MiXCR, listing each CDR3 protein once. The table lists fewer than 85,000 distinct CDR3 sequences, approximately 11% of them singletons, with approximately 12% in the top ten. Source: whole blood, taken at baseline. The source of these receptors is an adult who was a healthcare worker with PCR-confirmed SARS-CoV-2 infection or an uninfected control (not recorded which). Both conserved end residues are part of each CDR3. The order of the fields is D gene, clone size, J gene, V gene, CDR3 protein, CDR3 DNA. The D gene is left open where the match is weak. Rows give clone size only sometimes, using once, few, many, or a class for an expanded clone.

d_gene: NA
abundance: NA
j_gene: TRBJ1-1
v_gene: TRBV5-5
CDR3aa: CASSLVAGNTEAFF
CDR3nt: TGTGCCAGCAGCTTGGTGGCGGGTAACACTGAAGCTTTCTTT

d_gene: TRBD2
abundance: few
j_gene: TRBJ2-6
v_gene: TRBV18
CDR3aa: CASSTRRTSGISGANVLTF
CDR3nt: TGTGCCAGCTCGACCCGGCGGACTAGCGGAATCTCTGGGGCCAACGTCCTGACTTTC

d_gene: NA
abundance: many
j_gene: TRBJ1-5
v_gene: TRBV18
CDR3aa: CASSPGPSNQPQHF
CDR3nt: TGTGCCAGCTCACCAGGGCCTAGCAATCAGCCCCAGCATTTT

d_gene: NA
abundance: NA
j_gene: TRBJ1-4
v_gene: TRBV9
CDR3aa: CASSPLQEVEKLFF
CDR3nt: TGTGCCAGCAGCCCACTCCAGGAAGTAGAAAAACTGTTTTTT

d_gene: NA
abundance: few
j_gene: TRBJ1-4
v_gene: TRBV14
CDR3aa: CASSQGPARVSNEKLFF
CDR3nt: TGTGCCAGCAGCCAAGGGCCGGCACGAGTTTCTAATGAAAAACTGTTTTTT

d_gene: NA
abundance: few
j_gene: TRBJ1-5
v_gene: TRBV11-2
CDR3aa: CASSLSPQFNQPQHF
CDR3nt: TGTGCCAGCAGCTTATCCCCACAGTTCAATCAGCCCCAGCATTTT

d_gene: NA
abundance: NA
j_gene: TRBJ2-7
v_gene: TRBV4-1
CDR3aa: CASSQERGTYEQYF
CDR3nt: TGCGCCAGCAGCCAAGAGCGCGGTACCTACGAGCAGTACTTC

d_gene: TRBD2
abundance: many
j_gene: TRBJ2-2
v_gene: TRBV11-2
CDR3aa: CASSYERGYIGCFF
CDR3nt: TGTGCCAGCAGCTATGAGCGGGGGTATATCGGCTGTTTTTTT

d_gene: TRBD2
abundance: many
j_gene: TRBJ2-7
v_gene: TRBV11-2
CDR3aa: CASSRRTSGGPGPLEQYF
CDR3nt: TGTGCCAGCAGCCGACGGACTAGCGGGGGACCTGGCCCCTTGGAGCAGTACTTC

d_gene: NA
abundance: NA
j_gene: TRBJ2-2
v_gene: TRBV7-2
CDR3aa: CASSSLTPVVFASGELFF
CDR3nt: TGTGCCAGCAGCTCCTTGACACCAGTGGTCTTTGCGTCCGGGGAGCTGTTTTTT

d_gene: NA
abundance: few
j_gene: TRBJ1-4
v_gene: TRBV12-3/TRBV12-4
CDR3aa: CASSITQQNEKLFF
CDR3nt: TGTGCCAGCAGCATAACACAACAAAATGAAAAACTGTTTTTT

d_gene: NA
abundance: few
j_gene: TRBJ1-1
v_gene: TRBV29-1
CDR3aa: CSVRDIEAFF
CDR3nt: TGCAGCGTTCGCGATATCGAAGCTTTCTTT

d_gene: NA
abundance: many
j_gene: TRBJ1-4
v_gene: TRBV20-1
CDR3aa: CSATQTSGSNEKLFF
CDR3nt: TGCAGTGCTACGCAGACCTCCGGGAGTAATGAAAAACTGTTTTTT

d_gene: NA
abundance: NA
j_gene: TRBJ2-7
v_gene: TRBV28
CDR3aa: CASSLPTDGTLYEQYF
CDR3nt: TGTGCCAGCAGTTTACCTACGGACGGGACCCTCTACGAGCAGTACTTC

d_gene: TRBD1
abundance: NA
j_gene: TRBJ2-5
v_gene: TRBV7-3
CDR3aa: CASSSDTGGGETQYF
CDR3nt: TGTGCCAGCAGCTCAGACACAGGGGGCGGAGAGACCCAGTACTTC

d_gene: TRBD1
abundance: many
j_gene: TRBJ2-7
v_gene: TRBV6-5
CDR3aa: CASSPRGQAYEQYF
CDR3nt: TGTGCCAGCAGTCCCCGGGGACAGGCCTACGAGCAGTACTTC

d_gene: NA
abundance: many
j_gene: TRBJ2-7
v_gene: TRBV29-1
CDR3aa: CSVEDGVHYEQYF
CDR3nt: TGCAGCGTTGAAGATGGGGTCCACTACGAGCAGTACTTC

d_gene: TRBD2
abundance: NA
j_gene: TRBJ2-7
v_gene: TRBV3-1
CDR3aa: CASSYPGGGVEQYF
CDR3nt: TGTGCCAGCAGCTACCCTGGCGGGGGGGTCGAGCAGTACTTC

d_gene: NA
abundance: many
j_gene: TRBJ2-2
v_gene: TRBV9
CDR3aa: CASSAKNHPWGTGELFF
CDR3nt: TGTGCCAGCAGCGCCAAAAACCACCCTTGGGGCACCGGGGAGCTGTTTTTT